Listed below are T cell receptor beta chains from one sample, sequenced in a study of cytomegalovirus exposure and HLA in healthy donors. Sequencing used immunoSEQ multiplex PCR; TCRdb keeps in-frame clones, though not all of them. This repertoire shows some 150,000 clones, 55% to 75% found once; its top ten account for approximately 3.9%. The sequencing input was PBMCs. All receptors derive from a man in his forties or fifties in good health and CMV-seropositive. Both conserved end residues are part of each CDR3. D genes are given only for firm matches. The size entry is marked missing in some rows and otherwise reads once, few, many or a size class.

>TRBV2|few|TRBJ1-1|TRBD1
CASTGQGGTEAFF
TGTGCCAGCACCGGACAGGGAGGCACTGAAGCTTTCTTT
>TRBV6-1|NA|TRBJ1-1|NA
CASSARGRVYTEAFF
TGTGCCAGCAGTGCACGGGGTCGCGTATACACTGAAGCTTTCTTT
>TRBV5-1|NA|TRBJ2-7|NA
CASSIQGSHYDEQYF
TGCGCCAGCAGCATACAGGGATCCCACTACGACGAGCAGTACTTC
>TRBV11-1|NA|TRBJ2-3|TRBD1
CASKDRVTDTQYF
TGTGCCAGCAAGGACAGGGTCACAGATACGCAGTATTTT
>TRBV6-1|NA|TRBJ1-2|NA
CASQDREKANYGYTF
TGTGCCTCCCAGGATAGGGAGAAGGCTAACTATGGCTACACCTTC
>TRBV10-3|NA|TRBJ2-1|TRBD1
CAIGGQGRELTYNEQFF
TGTGCCATCGGCGGACAGGGGCGAGAATTAACCTACAATGAGCAGTTCTTC
>TRBV7-9|NA|TRBJ2-3|NA
CASSPASTSEDTQCF
TGTGCCAGCAGCCCGGCCTCGACTAGTGAGGATACGCAGTGTTTT
>TRBV28|few|TRBJ2-3|NA
CASSPGGGGTDTQYF
TGTGCCAGCAGTCCTGGAGGCGGCGGCACAGATACGCAGTATTTT
>TRBV14|NA|TRBJ1-1|TRBD1
CASSPRPPSGQGFSEAFF
TGTGCCAGCAGCCCCAGGCCCCCGTCGGGACAGGGGTTTTCTGAAGCTTTCTTT
>TRBV6-6|NA|TRBJ1-1|TRBD1
CASSLGQGASAEAFF
TGTGCCAGCAGTTTGGGACAGGGGGCGAGTGCTGAAGCTTTCTTT
>TRBV5-1|NA|TRBJ2-1|TRBD1
CASSSSGQYNEQFF
TGCGCCAGCAGCTCTTCGGGACAGTACAATGAGCAGTTCTTC
>TRBV10-3|NA|TRBJ2-7|TRBD1
CAISGRQGYEQYF
TGTGCCATCAGTGGAAGACAGGGGTACGAGCAGTACTTC
>TRBV9|NA|TRBJ2-1|TRBD2
CASSPRTSGEPFGEQFF
TGTGCCAGCAGCCCACGGACTAGCGGGGAGCCATTCGGTGAGCAGTTCTTC
>TRBV28|NA|TRBJ2-2|TRBD1
CASSFRQGRAGELFF
TGTGCCAGCAGTTTCCGACAGGGACGAGCCGGGGAGCTGTTTTTT
>TRBV6-5|NA|TRBJ1-3|NA
CASSYSGGVGNTIYF
TGTGCCAGCAGTTACTCGGGAGGGGTCGGAAACACCATATATTTT
>TRBV29-1|NA|TRBJ2-3|NA
CSVDVTFTGDTQYF
TGCAGCGTTGACGTGACATTTACCGGAGATACGCAGTATTTT
>TRBV2|many|TRBJ2-3|NA
CASSEPLTDTQYF
TGTGCCAGCAGTGAACCCCTAACAGATACGCAGTATTTT
>TRBV10-3|once|TRBJ2-7|NA
CAISEGRQSYEQYF
TGTGCCATCAGTGAGGGCAGGCAATCCTACGAGCAGTACTTC
>TRBV11-2|NA|TRBJ2-2|NA
CASSRSTGFTEELFF
TGTGCCAGCAGTCGATCAACAGGGTTCACCGAGGAGCTGTTTTTT
>TRBV7-9|NA|TRBJ1-6|NA
CASSPRVNNSPLHF
TGTGCCAGCAGCCCCAGGGTAAACAATTCACCCCTCCACTTT
>TRBV2|NA|TRBJ1-1|NA
CASSAGTNTEAFF
TGTGCCAGCAGTGCAGGGACTAACACTGAAGCTTTCTTT
>TRBV6-4|NA|TRBJ1-5|NA
CASTPPVRVINQPQHF
TGTGCCAGCACCCCCCCGGTACGGGTCATCAATCAGCCCCAGCATTTT
>TRBV27|NA|TRBJ2-7|NA
CASSLQGSYEQYF
TGTGCCAGCAGTTTACAGGGATCCTACGAGCAGTACTTC
>TRBV27|few|TRBJ1-1|TRBD1
CASRPGTGGVGTEAFF
TGTGCCAGCAGACCCGGGACAGGGGGCGTTGGGACTGAAGCTTTCTTT
>TRBV2|NA|TRBJ1-4|NA
CASRVYQTGKLFF
TGTGCCAGCAGGGTATACCAGACGGGGAAACTGTTTTTT
>TRBV6-1|NA|TRBJ1-4|NA
CASIIGGQEEKLFF
TGTGCCAGCATAATAGGGGGACAAGAGGAAAAACTGTTTTTT
>TRBV6-5|NA|TRBJ1-1|TRBD1
CASRPIGDRVGAFF
TGTGCCAGCAGGCCAATCGGGGACAGGGTCGGAGCTTTCTTT
>TRBV12-5|NA|TRBJ2-5|NA
CASGLGGVWETQYF
TGTGCTAGTGGTTTGGGGGGGGTGTGGGAGACCCAGTACTTC
>TRBV6-1|NA|TRBJ1-1|TRBD1
CASRKQGELNTEAFF
TGTGCCAGCAGAAAACAGGGGGAACTGAACACTGAAGCTTTCTTT
>TRBV7-9|NA|TRBJ2-1|NA
CASSLAPYNEQFF
TGTGCCAGCAGCTTAGCCCCTTACAATGAGCAGTTCTTC
>TRBV2|NA|TRBJ1-6|TRBD1
CASSEMTGANSPLHF
TGTGCCAGCAGTGAAATGACAGGGGCCAATTCACCCCTCCACTTT
>TRBV4-1|NA|TRBJ2-4|NA
CASSQVPVRTTAKNIQYF
TGCGCCAGCAGCCAAGTCCCAGTTCGGACTACAGCCAAAAACATTCAGTACTTC
>TRBV18|NA|TRBJ1-5|NA
CASSPVGQRDQPQHF
TGTGCCAGCTCACCCGTGGGGCAGCGAGATCAGCCCCAGCATTTT
>TRBV18|NA|TRBJ1-1|TRBD1
CASSDRDSMEAFF
TGTGCCAGCTCAGACAGGGACTCTATGGAAGCTTTCTTT
>TRBV19|once|TRBJ1-3|NA
CASSTFGGSGNTIYF
TGTGCCAGTAGTACCTTCGGGGGCTCTGGAAACACCATATATTTT
>TRBV2|NA|TRBJ2-1|TRBD1
CASSRQGSYNEQFF
TGTGCCAGCAGTAGACAGGGTTCCTACAATGAGCAGTTCTTC
>TRBV7-2|NA|TRBJ2-3|NA
CASSRQTSDSDTQYF
TGTGCCAGCAGCCGACAGACTTCGGATTCAGATACGCAGTATTTT
>TRBV7-2|NA|TRBJ2-5|NA
CASSLGEGPHETQYF
TGTGCCAGCAGCTTAGGAGAGGGTCCTCATGAGACCCAGTACTTC
>TRBV19|NA|TRBJ1-1|NA
CASTKQGMNTEAFF
TGTGCCAGTACCAAACAGGGCATGAACACTGAAGCTTTCTTT
>TRBV27|NA|TRBJ2-5|NA
CASSLYGGEQYF
TGTGCCAGCAGTTTATACGGCGGGGAGCAGTACTTC
>TRBV2|NA|TRBJ1-4|NA
CASSWTAPTNEKLFF
TGTGCCAGCAGTTGGACAGCACCAACTAATGAAAAACTGTTTTTT
>TRBV6-5|NA|TRBJ1-5|TRBD1
CASSLQGASQPQHF
TGTGCCAGCAGCCTACAGGGGGCGAGTCAGCCCCAGCATTTT
>TRBV6-1|NA|TRBJ2-7|TRBD2
CASRLLAELGEQYF
TGTGCCAGCAGACTACTAGCGGAGCTGGGCGAGCAGTACTTC
>TRBV5-1|NA|TRBJ2-7|TRBD2
CASSLAGTSNYEQYF
TGCGCCAGCAGCTTGGCCGGGACTAGTAACTACGAGCAGTACTTC
>TRBV2|NA|TRBJ1-3|NA
CASSRQSPGNTIYF
TGTGCCAGCAGTCGACAGTCTCCTGGAAACACCATATATTTT
>TRBV10-3|NA|TRBJ2-7|NA
CAISGGNEQYF
TGTGCCATCAGCGGAGGGAACGAGCAGTACTTC
>TRBV28|NA|TRBJ2-3|NA
CASSAGTHTDTQYF
TGTGCCAGCAGTGCCGGGACTCACACAGATACGCAGTATTTT
>TRBV29-1|NA|TRBJ2-1|TRBD2
CSVGGLDEQFF
TGCAGCGTGGGAGGGCTGGATGAGCAGTTCTTC
>TRBV10-3|few|TRBJ2-7|NA
CAISEGQGFGYEQYF
TGTGCCATCAGTGAGGGGCAGGGTTTTGGATACGAGCAGTACTTC
>TRBV6-4|NA|TRBJ2-3|TRBD2
CASSDRGLATDTQYF
TGTGCCAGCAGTGACAGGGGACTAGCCACAGATACGCAGTATTTT
>TRBV7-2|NA|TRBJ2-5|TRBD2
CASSLGGGGQETQYF
TGTGCCAGCAGCTTAGGCGGCGGGGGCCAAGAGACCCAGTACTTC
>TRBV5-4|few|TRBJ1-6|TRBD1
CASSLQSGTGVSPLHF
TGTGCCAGCAGCTTGCAGTCAGGGACAGGGGTGTCACCCCTCCACTTT